This TCR beta chain was identified in a study of T cell responses to AZD1222 COVID-19 vaccine. The V gene end was trimmed by 7 bases and the J gene end by 3 bases; junction bases not matched to a gene: 6. The CDR3 sequence is 14 residues long. Germline V gene data show CDR1 as WNHNN and CDR2 as SYGVQD (reference sequence). Sequencing was performed with immunoSEQ multiplex PCR; in TCRdb, only in-frame clones are kept and a portion is missing. The data contain some 96,000 clones, 70% to 90% of them seen just once; the ten biggest clones take up 2.5% to 3.5%. Concerning this clone: What it binds is unknown.

Study-level findings and limits: Close to half of spike-specific TCRs reportedly recognize unmutated variant regions. White British people made up most donors, females outnumbered males, and clonal diversity was possibly underestimated. Dominant at 160-218 and 743-854, vaccine-associated CD4 TCRs also spanned spike.

The TCR sequence derives from an adult in good health. This chain connects TRBV10-1 to TRBJ2-5, with 9 bases matching TRBD1. The sample here was peripheral blood, taken on day 0 of AZD1222 vaccination. The CDR3 DNA reads TGCGCCAGCATTCCGGGACAGGGTAAAGAGACCCAGTACTTC. Protein sequence: CASIPGQGKETQYF.